A selection of T cell receptor beta chains follows, all from one sample in a study of OX40 agonist ivuxolimab in advanced cancers. The repertoire was sequenced with immunoSEQ multiplex PCR; TCRdb's copy has only in-frame clones and lacks some. The repertoire holds 55,000 to 75,000 clones, 85% seen once, with approximately 6% in the top ten. Sequencing used CD4+ or CD8+ T cells sorted from blood, obtained in a trial of the OX40 agonist ivuxolimab. The receptors were sampled from an adult with an advanced solid tumor such as melanoma, head and neck, liver or kidney cancer. Each CDR3 is given with its conserved first and last residue. A D gene is named only where the DNA matches it firmly. Clone size, where shown, is once, few, many, or a class for clones that have expanded.

D	size	V	J	DNA	CDR3
NA	NA	TRBV5-6	TRBJ2-7	TGTGCCAGCAGCTTCCTTCAGGCCTACGAGCAGTACTTC	CASSFLQAYEQYF
NA	NA	TRBV27	TRBJ2-2	TGTGCCACAGCACCGTGGGGGAACACCGGGGAGCTGTTTTTT	CATAPWGNTGELFF
NA	few	TRBV27	TRBJ2-3	TGTGCCAGCAGGCCGGGATATAGTACAGATACGCAGTATTTT	CASRPGYSTDTQYF
TRBD1	NA	TRBV13	TRBJ1-1	TGTGCCAGCAGCGCCGGACAGGGTTTGAGTGGCGAAGCTTTCTTT	CASSAGQGLSGEAFF
TRBD1	NA	TRBV9	TRBJ1-5	TGTGCCAGCAGCGTAAGTTTAGTGCAGGGGGCGAATCAGCCCCAGCATTTT	CASSVSLVQGANQPQHF
NA	NA	TRBV11-2	TRBJ1-5	TGTGCCAGCAGCCGCACGGGGGCAGGGCAGCCCCAGCATTTT	CASSRTGAGQPQHF
NA	NA	TRBV5-6	TRBJ1-1	TGTGCCAGCAGCTTGGAGGCCGGAACCCCTGAAGCTTTCTTT	CASSLEAGTPEAFF
TRBD1	NA	TRBV6-5	TRBJ1-5	TGTGCCAGCAGTTTATACTACAGGGGGGGCGGGCCCCAGCATTTT	CASSLYYRGGGPQHF
NA	NA	TRBV7-2	TRBJ2-2	TGTGCCAGCAGACCGTTTGGGGCGAACACCGGGGAGCTGTTTTTT	CASRPFGANTGELFF
TRBD2	NA	TRBV19	TRBJ2-7	TGTGCCAGTAGTGCTAGCGGGATGAACGAGCAGTACTTC	CASSASGMNEQYF
NA	NA	TRBV7-2	TRBJ2-5	TGTGCCAGCAGCTTATGGAGCGTGATACGGGGGCCTGGGGAGACCCAGTACTTC	CASSLWSVIRGPGETQYF
TRBD2	NA	TRBV18	TRBJ2-5	TGTGCCAGCTCACCACTCGGGACTAGCGGGAGAGGTGCGGAGACCCAGTACTTC	CASSPLGTSGRGAETQYF
TRBD2	NA	TRBV9	TRBJ2-3	TGTGCCAGCAGGACTAGCGGAGTCACAGATACGCAGTATTTT	CASRTSGVTDTQYF
TRBD1	once	TRBV7-9	TRBJ1-5	TGTGCCAGCAGCTTGGCAGGGACAGGACTTCAGCCCCAGCATTTT	CASSLAGTGLQPQHF
NA	NA	TRBV6-1	TRBJ2-6	TGTGCCAGCAGTGACGGCTCTGGGGCCAACGTCCTGACTTTC	CASSDGSGANVLTF